This paragraph covers one T cell receptor (beta chain) sequence. CDR3 length equals 14 residues. The germline gives CDR1 GTSNPN, CDR2 SVGIG (reference sequence). The V gene end was trimmed by 4 bases and the J gene end by 9 bases; junction bases not matched to a gene: 11. The patients had surgically resected primary melanoma at risk of metastatic recurrence. The protocol was immunoSEQ multiplex PCR, while the TCRdb copy is restricted to in-frame clones and leaves out a portion. Of about 120 clones detected, approximately 80% appear once; the ten largest clones hold roughly 14%. The sample belongs to a study of primary melanoma T cells and metastatic recurrence.

The specimen was melanoma tumor tissue. The V gene is TRBV30, the J gene TRBJ2-1; TRBD2 agrees at 8 bases. The TCR was taken from a human donor with melanoma. CDR3 protein: CAWTAGGRQGEQFF. The CDR3 DNA sequence: TGTGCCTGGACTGCGGGGGGCCGCCAGGGTGAGCAGTTCTTC. The variable domain in full, with the rest retrieved from reference TRBV30 and TRBJ2-1, is SQTIHQWPATLVQPVGSPLSLECTVEGTSNPNLYWYRQAAGRGLQLLFYSVGIGQISSEVPQNLSASRPQDRQFILSSKKLLLSDSGFYLCAWTAGGRQGEQFFGPGTRLTVL.